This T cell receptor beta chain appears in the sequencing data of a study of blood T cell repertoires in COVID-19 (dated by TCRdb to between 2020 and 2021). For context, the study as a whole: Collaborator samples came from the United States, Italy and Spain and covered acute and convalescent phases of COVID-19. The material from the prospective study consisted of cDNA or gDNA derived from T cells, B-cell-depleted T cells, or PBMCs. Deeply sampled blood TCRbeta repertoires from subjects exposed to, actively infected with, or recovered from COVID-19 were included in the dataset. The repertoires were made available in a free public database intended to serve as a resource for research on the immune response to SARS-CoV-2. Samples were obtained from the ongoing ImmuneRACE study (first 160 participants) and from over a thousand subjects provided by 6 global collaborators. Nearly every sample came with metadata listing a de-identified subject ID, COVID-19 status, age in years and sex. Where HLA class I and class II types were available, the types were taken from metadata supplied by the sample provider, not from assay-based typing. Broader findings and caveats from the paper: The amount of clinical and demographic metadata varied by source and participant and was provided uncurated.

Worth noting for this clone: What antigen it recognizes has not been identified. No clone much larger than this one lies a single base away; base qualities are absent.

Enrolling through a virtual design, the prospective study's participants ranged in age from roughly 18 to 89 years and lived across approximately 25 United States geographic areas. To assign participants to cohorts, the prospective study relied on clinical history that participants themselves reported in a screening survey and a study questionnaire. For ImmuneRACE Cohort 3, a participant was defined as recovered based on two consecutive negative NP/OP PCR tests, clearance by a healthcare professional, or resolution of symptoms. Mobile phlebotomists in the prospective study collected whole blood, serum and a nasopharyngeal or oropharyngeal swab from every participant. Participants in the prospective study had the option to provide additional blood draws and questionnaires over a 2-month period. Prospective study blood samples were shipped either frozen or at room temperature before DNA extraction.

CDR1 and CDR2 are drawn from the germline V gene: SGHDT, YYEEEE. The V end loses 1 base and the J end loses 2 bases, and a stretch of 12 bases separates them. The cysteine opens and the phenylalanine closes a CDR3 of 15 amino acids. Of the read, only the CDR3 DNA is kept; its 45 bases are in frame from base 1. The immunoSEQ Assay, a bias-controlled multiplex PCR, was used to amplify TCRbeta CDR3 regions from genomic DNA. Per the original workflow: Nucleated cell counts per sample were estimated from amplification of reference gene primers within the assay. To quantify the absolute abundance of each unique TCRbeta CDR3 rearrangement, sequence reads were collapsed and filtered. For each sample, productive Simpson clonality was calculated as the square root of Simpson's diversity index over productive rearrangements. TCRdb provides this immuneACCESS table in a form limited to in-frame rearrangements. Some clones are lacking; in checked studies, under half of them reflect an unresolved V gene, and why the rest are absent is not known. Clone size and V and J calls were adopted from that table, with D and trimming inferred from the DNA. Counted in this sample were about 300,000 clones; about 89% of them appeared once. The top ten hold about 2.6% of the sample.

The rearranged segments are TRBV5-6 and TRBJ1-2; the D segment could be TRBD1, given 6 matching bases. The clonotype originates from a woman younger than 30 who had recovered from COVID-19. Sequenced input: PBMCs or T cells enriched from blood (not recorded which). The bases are TGTGCCAGCAGCTTGCTAGGGGGAGAAAACTATGGCTACACCTTC. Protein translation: CASSLLGGENYGYTF.